This entry lists 22 T cell receptor beta chains sequenced from one sample in a study of OX40 agonist ivuxolimab in advanced cancers. The assay was immunoSEQ multiplex PCR, and TCRdb's table has in-frame clones only and misses some. The table has some 46,000 clones, 90% to 95% seen once. Sequencing used CD4+ or CD8+ T cells sorted from blood, obtained in a trial of the OX40 agonist ivuxolimab. These receptor sequences come from an adult with an advanced solid tumor such as melanoma, head and neck, liver or kidney cancer.

The chain uses TRBV6-6 and TRBJ2-1; no clear D. The CDR3 has 15 amino acids. Germline CDR1 reads MNHNY; CDR2 reads SVGAGI (reference sequence). V lost 4 bases to trimming and J lost 3 bases, with 13 bases between them. The DNA of the CDR3 is TGTGCCAGCAGTTTTCCGACATCGTACTACAATGAGCAGTTCTTC. Protein product: CASSFPTSYYNEQFF.

J is TRBJ2-1 and V is TRBV2; D not certain. CDR1 is SNHLY, CDR2 FYNNEI, per germline. The CDR3 consists of 14 residues. V lost 7 bases and J 0 bases, leaving 10 bases between the germline ends. The CDR3 nucleotides read TGTGCCAGCAAGGACGGTAGCTCCTACAATGAGCAGTTCTTC. Its protein product is CASKDGSSYNEQFF.

This rearrangement joins TRBV9 to TRBJ2-1; 10 nucleotides agree with TRBD2. The CDR3 consists of 15 residues. Germline CDR1 and CDR2: SGDLS and YYNGEE. Trimming removed 6 bases from V and 5 bases from J; junction bases left unmatched: 8. The CDR3 spells CASTRTSGSHNEQFF. In DNA form, the CDR3 reads TGTGCCAGCACCAGGACTAGCGGTAGTCACAATGAGCAGTTCTTC.

The rearrangement uses TRBV4-2 and TRBJ2-1, with D perhaps matching TRBD1 (5 bases). Germline-derived CDR1 and CDR2 are LGHNA and YNFKEQ. The CDR3 is 14 amino acids. V was pared by 1 base and J by 5 bases, with 9 bases between. CDR3 bases: TGTGCCAGCAGCCAAGCAGGGTTGAACAATGAGCAGTTCTTC. Translating it yields CASSQAGLNNEQFF.

The V gene is TRBV27, the J gene TRBJ2-7; 12 nucleotides line up with TRBD2. This CDR3 region has 15 residues. Germline loops: CDR1 MNHEY, CDR2 SMNVEV (reference sequence). Trimming took 5 bases from V and 7 from J; bases not matched to a gene: 9. Here the CDR3 DNA reads TGTGCCAGCAGTCCCGGACTAGCGGGATATGGTGAGCAGTACTTC. This codes for CASSPGLAGYGEQYF.

J is TRBJ2-7 and V is TRBV6-5, with a possible D match to TRBD2 (5 bases). The V end was cut by 6 bases, the J end by 4 bases, with 19 bases between. CDR1 MNHEY and CDR2 SVGAGI come from the germline V gene. The CDR3 spans 15 residues. The CDR3 loop is CASRTYLATPYEQYF. The CDR3, as DNA: TGTGCCAGCAGAACCTATTTAGCGACACCTTACGAGCAGTACTTC.

The chain carries TRBV11-2 and TRBJ2-5, with D tentatively TRBD2 (6 bases). Per the germline V gene, CDR1 is SGHAT and CDR2 is FQNNGV. Trimming took 5 bases from V and 4 from J, leaving 11 bases between them. The CDR3 is 13 amino acids. CDR3 region: CASSPPGLETQYF. As DNA, the CDR3 is TGTGCCAGCAGCCCACCGGGACTAGAGACCCAGTACTTC.

In nucleotides, the CDR3 is TGCAGCGTTGAAGATCTTTCCGAGCAGTACTTC. It is translated as CSVEDLSEQYF. The chain uses TRBV29-1 and TRBJ2-7; no clear D. Trimming left V 0 bases short and J 6 bases short, with 6 bases between. The germline V gene has CDR1 SQVTM and CDR2 ANQGSEA. The CDR3 is made up of 11 amino acids.

The genes are TRBV28 and TRBJ1-4, with 7 positions matching TRBD1. Unmatched junction bases numbered 18, after V lost 5 bases and J lost 6 bases. Germline V gene lookup returns CDR1 MDHEN and CDR2 SYDVKM. CDR3 length: 18 amino acids. The CDR3 DNA is TGTGCCAGCAGTCCCACGCTGGTGAGGGGGCCGTACGATGAAAAACTGTTTTTT. This codes for CASSPTLVRGPYDEKLFF.

This chain links TRBV4-3 with TRBJ1-3; D is undetermined. CDR1 and CDR2 (germline): LGHNA, YSLEER. Trimming cost V 0 bases and J 7 bases, with 10 bases left between them. The CDR3 contains 14 residues. This CDR3 reads CASSQDGQWNTIYF. The CDR3 nucleotides read TGCGCCAGCAGCCAAGACGGGCAGTGGAACACCATATATTTT.

J is TRBJ2-1 and V is TRBV27; D not resolved. This CDR3 has 15 residues. V lost 5 bases and J 3 bases, leaving 14 bases between the germline ends. Germline-derived CDR1 and CDR2 are MNHEY and SMNVEV (reference sequence). The CDR3 loop is CASSIGSLRYNEQFF. In DNA, the CDR3 is TGTGCCAGCAGTATCGGAAGTCTGCGCTACAATGAGCAGTTCTTC.

The CDR3 bases are TGTGCCAGCAGCGTAGGAGGCGGATTCGGGGAGCAGTACTTC. Residues: CASSVGGGFGEQYF. The V call is TRBV9, the J call TRBJ2-7; D gene ambiguous. The CDR3 extends over 14 amino acids. Trimming took off 0 bases at V and 7 bases at J, with 14 bases between the two ends. CDR1 is SGDLS, CDR2 YYNGEE, per germline.

The rearrangement links TRBV7-3 to TRBJ2-2, with D perhaps TRBD1 (5 bases). Germline V gene data show CDR1 as SGHTA and CDR2 as FQGTGA. Between the trimmed V and J ends, which lost 4 bases and 4 bases, there was a span of 10 bases. The CDR3 is made up of 14 amino acids. The CDR3 reads CASSSDTLTGELFF. In nucleotides, the CDR3 is TGTGCCAGCAGCTCGGACACACTCACCGGGGAGCTGTTTTTT.

The rearrangement joins TRBV6-1 to TRBJ2-7; 10 nucleotides agree with TRBD1. Trimming took 6 bases from V and 7 from J; bases not matched to a gene: 6. Germline CDR1 is MNHNS and CDR2 is SASEGT. The CDR3 extends over 13 amino acids. The CDR3 reads CASRGQGSREQYF. Written as DNA, the CDR3 is TGTGCCAGCAGGGGACAGGGGTCTAGAGAGCAGTACTTC.

The chain is built from TRBV6-6 and TRBJ2-1; the match to TRBD2 covers 9 bases. The germline gives CDR1 MNHNY, CDR2 SVGAGI (reference sequence). J was trimmed by 10 bases and V by 6 bases; bases with no gene match: 10. The CDR3 covers 14 residues. CDR3 amino acids: CASRPQREVGEQFF. The CDR3 nucleotides are TGTGCCAGCAGACCACAGCGGGAGGTTGGGGAGCAGTTCTTC.

The rearrangement joins TRBV7-9 to TRBJ1-1; 8 nucleotides match TRBD1. This CDR3 is built from 16 residues. V lost 3 bases to trimming and J lost 4 bases; unmatched junction nucleotides: 10. Looked up from germline, CDR1 is SEHNR and CDR2 is FQNEAQ (reference sequence). The CDR3 protein is CASSFLMPDRVTEAFF. CDR3 DNA: TGTGCCAGCAGCTTCCTGATGCCGGACAGGGTCACTGAAGCTTTCTTT.

The rearrangement uses TRBV4-3 and TRBJ1-1, with TRBD1 identical over 7 bases. J was trimmed by 0 bases and V by 4 bases; bases with no gene match: 2. Looked up from germline, CDR1 is LGHNA and CDR2 is YSLEER. The CDR3 consists of 14 residues. This CDR3 is CASSPRGVNTEAFF. In DNA, the CDR3 is TGCGCCAGCAGCCCCAGGGGGGTGAACACTGAAGCTTTCTTT.

The CDR3 sequence: CASSWLERSSYEQYF. In nucleotides, the CDR3 is TGCGCCAGCAGCTGGCTAGAGCGCAGCTCCTACGAGCAGTACTTC. J is TRBJ2-7 and V is TRBV5-1; D not certain. There are 15 residues in the CDR3. CDR1 is SGHRS, CDR2 YFSETQ, per germline. V lost 3 bases to trimming and J lost 0 bases, with 13 bases between them.

The chain has TRBV5-1 and TRBJ1-5; the D is unclear. The V end lost 4 bases, the J end lost 4 bases, and 15 bases lay between the germline ends. There are 15 residues in the CDR3. The germline V gene has CDR1 SGHRS and CDR2 YFSETQ. The CDR3 nucleotides are TGCGCCAGCAGCCAAGAAGCAGGAAATAATCAGCCCCAGCATTTT. This gives the protein CASSQEAGNNQPQHF.

The chain combines TRBV28 with TRBJ1-5, with D possibly TRBD1 on 6 matching bases. V lost 4 bases and J lost 4, with 14 bases in between. Germline values: CDR1 MDHEN, CDR2 SYDVKM. This CDR3 is 15 amino acids long. The CDR3: CASSSQDSRNQPQHF. As DNA, the CDR3 is TGTGCCAGCAGTTCTCAGGACAGCAGAAATCAGCCCCAGCATTTT.

The V call is TRBV5-1, the J call TRBJ1-3; the D is unclear. The CDR3 contains 15 residues. V lost 0 bases, J lost 0 bases, and 7 bases lay in between. Looked up from germline, CDR1 is SGHRS and CDR2 is YFSETQ. CDR3 in amino acids: CASSLVAASGNTIYF. In DNA, the CDR3 is TGCGCCAGCAGCTTGGTGGCGGCCTCTGGAAACACCATATATTTT.

The chain joins TRBV5-6 to TRBJ2-5; D remains ambiguous. Looked up from germline, CDR1 is SGHDT and CDR2 is YYEEEE. This CDR3 has 13 amino acids. Trimming stripped 3 bases from V and 3 bases from J, with 9 bases between. The chain's CDR3 is CASSSSFEETQYF. The CDR3 DNA follows: TGTGCCAGCAGCTCCTCGTTTGAAGAGACCCAGTACTTC.